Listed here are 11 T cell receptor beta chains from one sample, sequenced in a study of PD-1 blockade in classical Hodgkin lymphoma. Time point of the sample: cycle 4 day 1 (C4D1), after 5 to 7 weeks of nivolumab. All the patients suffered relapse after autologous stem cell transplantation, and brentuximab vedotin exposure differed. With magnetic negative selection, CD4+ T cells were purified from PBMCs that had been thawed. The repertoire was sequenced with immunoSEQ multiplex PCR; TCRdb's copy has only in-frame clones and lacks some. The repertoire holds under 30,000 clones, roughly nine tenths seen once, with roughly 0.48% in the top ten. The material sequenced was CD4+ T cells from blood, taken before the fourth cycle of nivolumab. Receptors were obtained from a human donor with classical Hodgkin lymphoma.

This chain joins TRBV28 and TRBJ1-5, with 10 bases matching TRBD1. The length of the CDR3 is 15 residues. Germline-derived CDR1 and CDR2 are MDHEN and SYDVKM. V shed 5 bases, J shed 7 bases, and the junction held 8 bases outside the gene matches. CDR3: CASSPPGQGFQPQHF. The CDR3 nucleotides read TGTGCCAGCAGTCCCCCGGGACAGGGGTTCCAGCCCCAGCATTTT.

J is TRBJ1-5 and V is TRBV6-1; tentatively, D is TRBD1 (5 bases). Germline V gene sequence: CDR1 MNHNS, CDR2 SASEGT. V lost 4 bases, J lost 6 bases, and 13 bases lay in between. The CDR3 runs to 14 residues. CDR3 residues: CASSVGQGSQPQHF. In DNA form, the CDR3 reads TGTGCCAGCAGTGTAGGGCAGGGAAGTCAGCCCCAGCATTTT.

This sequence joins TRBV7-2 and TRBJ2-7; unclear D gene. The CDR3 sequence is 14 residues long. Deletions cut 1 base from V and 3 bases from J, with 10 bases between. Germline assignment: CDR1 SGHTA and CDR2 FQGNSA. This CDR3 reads CASSLVAGNYEQYF. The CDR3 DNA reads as TGTGCCAGCAGCTTAGTCGCAGGAAACTACGAGCAGTACTTC.

CDR3 bases: TGTGCCAACCGACCCCGGGACAGTCCCTACGAGCAGTACTTC. This sequence encodes CANRPRDSPYEQYF. J is TRBJ2-7 and V is TRBV2; 7 nucleotides agree with TRBD1. V lost 10 bases to trimming and J lost 2 bases; unmatched junction nucleotides: 11. CDR1 and CDR2 from the germline V gene are SNHLY and FYNNEI. This CDR3 has 14 amino acids.

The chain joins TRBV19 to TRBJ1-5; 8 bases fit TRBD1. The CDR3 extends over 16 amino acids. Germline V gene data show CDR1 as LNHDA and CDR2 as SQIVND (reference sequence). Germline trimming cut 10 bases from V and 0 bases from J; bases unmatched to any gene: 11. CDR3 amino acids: CATLSLTGASNQPQHF. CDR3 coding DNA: TGTGCCACCCTTTCCTTGACAGGGGCTAGCAATCAGCCCCAGCATTTT. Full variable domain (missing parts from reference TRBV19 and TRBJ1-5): DGGITQSPKYLFRKEGQNVTLSCEQNLNHDAMYWYRQDPGQGLRLIYYSQIVNDFQKGDIAEGYSVSREKKESFPLTVTSAQKNPTAFYLCATLSLTGASNQPQHFGDGTRLSIL.

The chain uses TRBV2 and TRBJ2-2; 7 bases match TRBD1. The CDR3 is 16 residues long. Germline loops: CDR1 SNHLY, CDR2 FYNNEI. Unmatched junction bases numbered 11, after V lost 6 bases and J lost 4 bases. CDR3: CASSFDRAWGTGELFF. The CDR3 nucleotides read TGTGCCAGCAGCTTCGACAGGGCATGGGGCACCGGGGAGCTGTTTTTT.

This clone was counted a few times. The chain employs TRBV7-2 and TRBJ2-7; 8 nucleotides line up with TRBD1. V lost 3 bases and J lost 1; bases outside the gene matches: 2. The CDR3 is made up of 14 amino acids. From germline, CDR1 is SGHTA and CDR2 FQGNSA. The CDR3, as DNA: TGTGCCAGCAGCTTCTGGACAGGGTCCTACGAGCAGTACTTC. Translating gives CASSFWTGSYEQYF.

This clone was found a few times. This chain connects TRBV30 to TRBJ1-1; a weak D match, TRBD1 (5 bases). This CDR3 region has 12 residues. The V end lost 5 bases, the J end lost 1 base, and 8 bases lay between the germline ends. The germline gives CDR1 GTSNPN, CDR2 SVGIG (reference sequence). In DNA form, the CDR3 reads TGTGCCTGGTCACAGGCGAACACTGAAGCTTTCTTT. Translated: CAWSQANTEAFF.

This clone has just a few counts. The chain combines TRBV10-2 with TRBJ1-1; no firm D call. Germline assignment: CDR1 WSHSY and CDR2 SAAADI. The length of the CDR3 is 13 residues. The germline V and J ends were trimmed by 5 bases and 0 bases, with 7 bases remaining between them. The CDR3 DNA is TGCGCCAGCAGTCAGCAAATGAACACTGAAGCTTTCTTT. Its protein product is CASSQQMNTEAFF.

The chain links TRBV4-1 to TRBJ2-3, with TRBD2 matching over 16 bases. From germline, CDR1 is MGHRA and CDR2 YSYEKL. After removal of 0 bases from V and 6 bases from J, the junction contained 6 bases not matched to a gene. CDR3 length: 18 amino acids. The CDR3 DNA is TGCGCCAGCAGCCAAGATCAGGGGACTAGCGGGAGGGGGGATACGCAGTATTTT. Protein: CASSQDQGTSGRGDTQYF.

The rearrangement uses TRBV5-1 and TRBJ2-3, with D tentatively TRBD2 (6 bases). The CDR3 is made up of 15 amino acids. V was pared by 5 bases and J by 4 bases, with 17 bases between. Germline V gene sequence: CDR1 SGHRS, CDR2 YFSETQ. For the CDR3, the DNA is TGCGCCAGCAGACCTACTAGCTCGCAGGCAGATACGCAGTATTTT. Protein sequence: CASRPTSSQADTQYF.